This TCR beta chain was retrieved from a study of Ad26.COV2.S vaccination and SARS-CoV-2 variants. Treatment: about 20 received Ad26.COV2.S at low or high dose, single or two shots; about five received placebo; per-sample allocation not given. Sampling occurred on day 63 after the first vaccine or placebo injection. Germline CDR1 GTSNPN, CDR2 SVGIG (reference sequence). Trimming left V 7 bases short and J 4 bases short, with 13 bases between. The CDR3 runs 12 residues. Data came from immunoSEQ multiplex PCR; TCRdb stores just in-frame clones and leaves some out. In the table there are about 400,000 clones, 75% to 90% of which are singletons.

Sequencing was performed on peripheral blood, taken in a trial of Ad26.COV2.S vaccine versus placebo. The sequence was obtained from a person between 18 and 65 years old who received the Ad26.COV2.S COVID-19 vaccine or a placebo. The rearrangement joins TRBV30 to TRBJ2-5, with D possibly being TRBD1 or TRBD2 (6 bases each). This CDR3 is CAFEGGGETQYF. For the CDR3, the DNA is TGTGCCTTTGAAGGAGGGGGAGAGACCCAGTACTTC. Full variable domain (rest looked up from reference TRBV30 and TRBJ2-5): SQTIHQWPATLVQPVGSPLSLECTVEGTSNPNLYWYRQAAGRGLQLLFYSVGIGQISSEVPQNLSASRPQDRQFILSSKKLLLSDSGFYLCAFEGGGETQYFGPGTRLLVL.